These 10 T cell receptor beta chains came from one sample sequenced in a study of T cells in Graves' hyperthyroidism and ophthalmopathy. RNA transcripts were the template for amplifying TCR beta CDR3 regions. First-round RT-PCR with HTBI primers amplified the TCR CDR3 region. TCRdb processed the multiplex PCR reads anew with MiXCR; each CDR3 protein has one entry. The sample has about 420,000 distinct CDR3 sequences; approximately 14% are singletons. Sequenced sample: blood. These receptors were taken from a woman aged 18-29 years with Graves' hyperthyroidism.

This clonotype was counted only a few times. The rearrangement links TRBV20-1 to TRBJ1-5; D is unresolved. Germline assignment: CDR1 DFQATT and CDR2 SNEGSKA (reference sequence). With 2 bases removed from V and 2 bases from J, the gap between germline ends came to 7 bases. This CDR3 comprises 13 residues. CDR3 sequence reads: CSARSHRNQPQHF. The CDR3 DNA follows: TGCAGTGCTAGATCCCACCGCAATCAGCCCCAGCATTTT.

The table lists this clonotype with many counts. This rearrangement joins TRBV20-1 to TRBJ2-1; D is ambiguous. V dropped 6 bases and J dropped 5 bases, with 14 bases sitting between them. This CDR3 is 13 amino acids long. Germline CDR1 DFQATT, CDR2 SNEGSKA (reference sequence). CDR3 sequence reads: CSAKTIFDNEQFF. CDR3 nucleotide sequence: TGCAGTGCCAAAACCATCTTCGACAATGAGCAGTTCTTC.

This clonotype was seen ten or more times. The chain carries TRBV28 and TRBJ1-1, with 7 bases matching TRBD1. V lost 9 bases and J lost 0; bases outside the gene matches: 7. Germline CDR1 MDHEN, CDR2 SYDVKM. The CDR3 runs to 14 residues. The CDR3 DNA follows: TGTGCCAGTACCGAGGGGGCCCTGAACACTGAAGCTTTCTTT. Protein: CASTEGALNTEAFF.

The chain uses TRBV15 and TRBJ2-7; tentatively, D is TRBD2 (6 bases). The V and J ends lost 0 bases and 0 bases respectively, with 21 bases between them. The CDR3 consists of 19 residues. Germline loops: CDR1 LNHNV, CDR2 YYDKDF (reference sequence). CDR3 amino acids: CATSRDEQEGPLSSYEQYF. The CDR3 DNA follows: TGTGCCACCAGCAGAGACGAGCAGGAGGGCCCTCTTAGCTCCTACGAGCAGTACTTC.

CDR3 bases: TGTGCCAGCAGCGTCACGGGACAGCCTAAAGAGACCCAGTACTTC. Its protein product is CASSVTGQPKETQYF. The V and J genes are TRBV9 and TRBJ2-5; 7 bases align to TRBD1. The germline V gene has CDR1 SGDLS and CDR2 YYNGEE. The CDR3 runs to 15 residues. V trimming: 2 bases; J trimming: 3 bases; junction bases outside the gene matches: 7.

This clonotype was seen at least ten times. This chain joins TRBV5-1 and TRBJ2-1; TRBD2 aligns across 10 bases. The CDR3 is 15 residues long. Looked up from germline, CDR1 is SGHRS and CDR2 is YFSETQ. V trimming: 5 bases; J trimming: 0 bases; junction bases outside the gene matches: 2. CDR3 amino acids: CASRTSGASYNEQFF. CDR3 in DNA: TGCGCCAGCAGAACTAGCGGGGCCTCCTACAATGAGCAGTTCTTC.

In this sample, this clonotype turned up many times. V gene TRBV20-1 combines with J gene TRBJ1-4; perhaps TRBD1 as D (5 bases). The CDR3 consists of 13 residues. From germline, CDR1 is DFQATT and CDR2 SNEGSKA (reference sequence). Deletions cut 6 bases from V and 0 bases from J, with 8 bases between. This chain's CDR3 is CSAGDATNEKLFF. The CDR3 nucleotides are TGCAGTGCAGGGGATGCAACTAATGAAAAACTGTTTTTT.

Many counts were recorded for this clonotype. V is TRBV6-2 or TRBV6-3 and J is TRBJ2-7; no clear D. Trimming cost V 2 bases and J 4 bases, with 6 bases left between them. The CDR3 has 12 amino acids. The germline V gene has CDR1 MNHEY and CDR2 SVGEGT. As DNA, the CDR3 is TGTGCCAGCAGTTACGCTTCGTACGAGCAGTACTTC. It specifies CASSYASYEQYF.

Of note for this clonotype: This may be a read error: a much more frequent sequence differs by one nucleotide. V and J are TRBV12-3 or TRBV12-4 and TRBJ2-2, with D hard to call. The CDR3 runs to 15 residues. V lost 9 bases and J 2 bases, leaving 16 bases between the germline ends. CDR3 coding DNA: TGTGCCAGTTCCCTGGTTAGGCGTAACACCGGGGAGCTGTTTTTT. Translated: CASSLVRRNTGELFF.

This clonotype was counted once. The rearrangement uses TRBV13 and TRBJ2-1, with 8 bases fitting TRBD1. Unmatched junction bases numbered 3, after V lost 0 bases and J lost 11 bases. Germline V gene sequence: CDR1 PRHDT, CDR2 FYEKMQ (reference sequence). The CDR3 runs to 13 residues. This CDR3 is CASSLGRQGKQFF. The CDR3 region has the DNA TGTGCCAGCAGCTTAGGAAGACAGGGGAAGCAGTTCTTC.